A single T cell receptor (beta chain) is shown here with its context. Sequencing used immunoSEQ multiplex PCR; TCRdb keeps in-frame clones, though not all of them. The data contain under 80,000 clones, 90% to 95% of them singletons. The data derive from a study of technical replicates of blood from several donors. The CDR3 has 14 residues. Per germline, CDR1 SGHRS and CDR2 YFSETQ. V lost 5 bases and J lost 1, with 12 bases in between. The chain is built from TRBV5-1 and TRBJ1-1; possible D gene TRBD1, 6 bases. Source material: T cells isolated from PBMCs. The origin of this receptor is a human donor in good health. CDR3 DNA: TGCGCCAGCAGGCGGGGGGCCGCGAACACTGAAGCTTTCTTT. Its translation: CASRRGAANTEAFF.